The 25 T cell receptor beta chains given below trace back to one sample, sequenced in a study of T cells in women clearing cervical HPV infection. The method was immunoSEQ multiplex PCR; TCRdb's version includes in-frame clones alone and lacks a portion of them. The sample shows tens of thousands of clones, and approximately 1.2% sits with its ten largest clones. Sequencing was done on a sample of blood buffy coat. The receptors stem from a woman aged 18-69 years with a cervical HPV16 infection that either progressed to CIN3+ or cleared (not recorded which).

In regard to this clone: The sequence runs out 3 residues before the end of the CDR3; the remainder is reconstructed from the germline J gene. The chain couples TRBV7-9 to TRBJ1-1; 8 positions match TRBD1. Germline CDR1 SEHNR, CDR2 FQNEAQ (reference sequence). V lost 2 bases and J lost 6; bases outside the gene matches: 8. The CDR3 has 15 residues. CDR3 DNA (partial): TGTGCCAGCAGCTTAATTGCAGGGGGACAGGCTGAA. Protein sequence: CASSLIAGGQAE. The entire CDR3 protein reads CASSLIAGGQAEAFF.

CDR3 loop: CASSPSTGETQYF. The sequenced CDR3 bases are TGTGCCAGCTCACCCTCAACCGGAGAGACC. The J gene is TRBJ2-5, the V gene TRBV18; no definite D call. The read halts 3 residues ahead of the CDR3 end, with the missing end drawn from the germline J gene. Between the trimmed V and J ends, which lost 3 bases and 4 bases, there was a span of 9 bases. This CDR3 has 13 amino acids. The germline V gene has CDR1 KGHSH and CDR2 LQKENI.

Worth noting for this clone: The CDR3 end lies 3 residues beyond the end of the read and is filled in from the germline J gene. This chain connects TRBV10-3 to TRBJ2-1; 7 bases are shared with TRBD1. Germline V gene sequence: CDR1 ENHRY, CDR2 SYGVKD. The V gene end was trimmed by 2 bases and the J gene end by 8 bases; junction bases not matched to a gene: 9. The CDR3 covers 15 residues. CDR3 protein: CAISETGRQGHEQFF. The CDR3 bases that were read are TGTGCCATCAGTGAGACAGGAAGACAGGGACATGAG.

Turning to this clone: An end of the junction differs from the germline gene, which may be a read error. The CDR3 end is not reached by the read, which stops 3 residues before it; the germline J gene fills it in. V is TRBV2 and J is TRBJ2-1, with TRBD2 matching 10 bases. This CDR3 region has 17 residues. Germline V gene data show CDR1 as SNHLY and CDR2 as FYNNEI. The CDR3 reads CASREGTLAGVINEQFF. CDR3 bases read: TGTGCCAGCAGGGAAGGAACTCTAGCGGGGGTTATCAATGAG.

Notes on this clone: The read ends 3 residues shy of where the CDR3 ends; the end is completed using the germline J gene. The chain couples TRBV7-2 to TRBJ2-3, with 7 bases fitting TRBD1. CDR1 is SGHTA, CDR2 FQGNSA, per germline. The CDR3 runs to 14 residues. The V segment lost 5 bases and the J segment 5 bases; nucleotides outside the gene matches: 7. The CDR3 spells CASSIQGRGDTQYF. Incomplete CDR3 DNA: TGTGCCAGCAGCATACAGGGGCGAGGAGATACG. Full variable domain (remainder filled in from reference TRBV7-2 and TRBJ2-3): GAGVSQSPSNKVTEKGKDVELRCDPISGHTALYWYRQSLGQGLEFLIYFQGNSAPDKSGLPSDRFSAERTGGSVSTLTIQRTQQEDSAVYLCASSIQGRGDTQYFGPGTRLTVL.

To note about this clone: The read stops 3 residues short of the end of the CDR3; the missing end is completed from the germline J gene. The chain employs TRBV20-1 and TRBJ2-1; tentative D call: TRBD2 (7 bases). V was pared by 6 bases and J by 5 bases, with 23 bases between. Germline V gene lookup returns CDR1 DFQATT and CDR2 SNEGSKA (reference sequence). This CDR3 is built from 16 residues. The part of the CDR3 DNA that was read is TGCAGTGCCGATCAATACAGCTTGGGGGGGCACAATGAG. Encoded protein: CSADQYSLGGHNE. The complete CDR3 protein is CSADQYSLGGHNEQFF.

About this clone itself: Read coverage stops 3 residues before the CDR3 terminus; the germline J gene supplies the remainder. V gene TRBV28 combines with J gene TRBJ1-2, with D possibly TRBD1 on 6 matching bases. The CDR3 covers 15 residues. From germline, CDR1 is MDHEN and CDR2 SYDVKM. The covered CDR3 bases are TGTGCCAGCAGTCTAAGCGGGGGCCTGGGGTGGGGC. Translation: CASSLSGGLGWG. The full CDR3 is CASSLSGGLGWGYTF.

About this clone: Sequencing ends 3 residues short of the CDR3 end; the germline J gene provides the rest. V usage is TRBV7-9 and J usage is TRBJ1-4; D possibly corresponds to TRBD1 (5 bases). V gave up 6 bases and J gave up 8 bases, with 16 bases separating them. CDR1 is SEHNR, CDR2 FQNEAQ, per germline (reference sequence). This CDR3 has 14 residues. CDR3 region: CASSPSGMREKLFF. CDR3 DNA (partial): TGTGCCAGCAGTCCGTCAGGGATGCGGGAAAAA.

Points on this clone: The observed sequence ends 3 residues before the CDR3 terminus, with the missing tail filled in from the germline J gene. The chain carries TRBV7-9 and TRBJ2-7; 7 bases map to TRBD1. This CDR3 has 13 amino acids. Germline V gene data show CDR1 as SEHNR and CDR2 as FQNEAQ (reference sequence). V was clipped by 5 bases and J by 6 bases; unmatched bases: 7. The covered CDR3 bases are TGTGCCAGCAGCCCAGGGACAGCCTCCGAG. This encodes CASSPGTASE. The entire CDR3 protein reads CASSPGTASEQYF.

This CDR3 reads CSARDPGVTEAFF. The DNA read from the CDR3 is TGCAGTGCTAGAGATCCAGGGGTCACTGAA. The J gene is TRBJ1-1, the V gene TRBV20-1, with D possibly being TRBD1 (6 bases). Read data end 3 residues before the CDR3 end; the end is taken from the germline J gene. CDR1 is DFQATT, CDR2 SNEGSKA, per germline (reference sequence). V lost 0 bases and J 4 bases, leaving 9 bases between the germline ends. This CDR3 has 13 amino acids.

About this clone itself: With the read ending 3 residues before the CDR3 end, the germline J gene is used to fill in that end. The chain is built from TRBV7-2 and TRBJ1-5; perhaps TRBD1 as D (6 bases). The CDR3 covers 14 residues. Germline V gene data show CDR1 as SGHTA and CDR2 as FQGNSA. The part of the CDR3 DNA that was read is TGTGCCAGCAGCTTATCGGGACATGCAGATCCC. It is translated as CASSLSGHADP. The whole CDR3 is CASSLSGHADPQHF.

On this clone: The observed sequence ends 3 residues before the CDR3 terminus, with the missing tail filled in from the germline J gene. This chain joins TRBV2 and TRBJ1-6; maybe TRBD1 (5 bases). V dropped 6 bases and J dropped 8 bases, with 14 bases sitting between them. Germline V gene data show CDR1 as SNHLY and CDR2 as FYNNEI. The CDR3 runs to 14 residues. CDR3 bases read: TGTGCCAGCAGAGGGGAGACCTACTATTCACCC. Protein product: CASRGETYYSP. In full, the CDR3 reads CASRGETYYSPLHF.

About this clone itself: The sequence runs out 3 residues before the end of the CDR3; the remainder is reconstructed from the germline J gene. The chain couples TRBV20-1 to TRBJ2-7; TRBD2 aligns across 8 bases. The CDR3 length is 16 residues. Trimming took 3 bases from V and 3 from J; bases not matched to a gene: 13. The germline gives CDR1 DFQATT, CDR2 SNEGSKA (reference sequence). Incomplete CDR3 DNA: TGCAGTGCTAGCCCATACGGGGGGCGGGAGGACTACGAG. Protein product: CSASPYGGREDYE. The entire CDR3 protein is CSASPYGGREDYEQYF.

For this clone: Read data end 3 residues before the CDR3 end; the end is taken from the germline J gene. J is TRBJ2-5 and V is TRBV10-3, with a weak D call TRBD1 (6 bases). The length of the CDR3 is 13 residues. V gave up 3 bases and J gave up 2 bases, with 7 bases separating them. Germline-derived CDR1 and CDR2 are ENHRY and SYGVKD. The part of the CDR3 DNA that was read is TGTGCCATCAGTGAAGGGGGACAAGAGACC. Translated: CAISEGGQET. The full CDR3 protein is CAISEGGQETQYF.

As concerns this clone: The read ends 3 residues shy of where the CDR3 ends; the end is completed using the germline J gene. This sequence joins TRBV6-4 and TRBJ2-3, with 10 bases fitting TRBD2. CDR1 is MRHNA, CDR2 SNTAGT, per germline. V shed 2 bases and J 1 base; nucleotides not matched to a gene: 0. The CDR3 runs to 15 residues. This chain's CDR3 is CASSDGTSGTDTQYF. The sequenced CDR3 bases are TGTGCCAGCAGTGACGGGACTAGCGGCACAGATACG.

About this clone: The CDR3 end lies 3 residues beyond the end of the read and is filled in from the germline J gene. The genes are TRBV2 and TRBJ2-3, with a weak D call TRBD1 (5 bases). In germline, CDR1 is SNHLY, CDR2 FYNNEI. CDR3 length: 17 amino acids. Trimming pared 3 bases from V and 0 bases from J, leaving 16 bases between. CDR3 bases read: TGTGCCAGCAGTGACAGTACGGCAGGGTGGAGCACAGATACG. Amino acids: CASSDSTAGWSTDT. The CDR3 as a whole reads CASSDSTAGWSTDTQYF.

This CDR3 is CAISLLAGGDTGELFF. The sequenced CDR3 bases are TGTGCCATCAGTTTACTAGCGGGAGGCGACACCGGGGAG. The V gene is TRBV10-3, the J gene TRBJ2-2, with 12 positions matching TRBD2. The CDR3 end lies 3 residues beyond the end of the read and is filled in from the germline J gene. After removal of 5 bases from V and 3 bases from J, the junction contained 4 bases not matched to a gene. The CDR3 length is 16 residues. Germline V gene data show CDR1 as ENHRY and CDR2 as SYGVKD.

Details on this clone: The read ends 3 residues before the CDR3 terminus; that terminus is restored from the germline J gene. The genes are TRBV10-3 and TRBJ1-2; 7 bases align to TRBD1. With V trimmed by 10 bases and J by 2 bases, 7 bases remained unmatched. The CDR3 spans 13 residues. CDR1 is ENHRY and CDR2 is SYGVKD in the germline V gene. This CDR3 reads CATVQGENYGYTF. The sequenced CDR3 bases are TGTGCCACGGTCCAGGGGGAGAACTATGGC.

About this clone: Read sequence stops 3 residues before the CDR3 end, and the germline J gene provides the missing end. The genes are TRBV12-5 and TRBJ2-7, with 12 bases identical to TRBD2. The length of the CDR3 is 16 residues. Germline CDR1 and CDR2: LGHNT and FRNRAP. The V segment lost 4 bases and the J segment 3 bases; nucleotides outside the gene matches: 7. The part of the CDR3 DNA that was read is TGTGCTAGTGGTTCGCTGCGACTAGCGGGAGACTACGAG. This encodes CASGSLRLAGDYE. The whole CDR3 region reads CASGSLRLAGDYEQYF.

A note on this clone: The observed sequence ends 3 residues before the CDR3 terminus, with the missing tail filled in from the germline J gene. The chain carries TRBV20-1 and TRBJ2-5, with D possibly being TRBD2 (5 bases). The CDR3 loop spans 14 amino acids. V lost 4 bases, J lost 5 bases, and 17 bases lay in between. CDR1 is DFQATT and CDR2 is SNEGSKA in the germline V gene (reference sequence). The CDR3 DNA, read in part, is TGCAGTGCTACGCCAATCGCGGGCCAGGAGACC. The encoded protein is CSATPIAGQET. From start to end, the CDR3 is CSATPIAGQETQYF.

CDR3: CAWSARGGNSPLHF. Partial CDR3 DNA: TGTGCCTGGAGTGCCCGGGGTGGTAATTCACCC. The chain is built from TRBV30 and TRBJ1-6, with unresolved D. The read falls 3 residues short of the CDR3 end, and the missing part is taken from the germline J gene. Germline values: CDR1 GTSNPN, CDR2 SVGIG (reference sequence). Trimming cost V 1 base and J 6 bases, with 10 bases left between them. The CDR3 sequence is 14 residues long. The full variable domain, with the rest looked up from reference TRBV30 and TRBJ1-6, is SQTIHQWPATLVQPVGSPLSLECTVEGTSNPNLYWYRQAAGRGLQLLFYSVGIGQISSEVPQNLSASRPQDRQFILSSKKLLLSDSGFYLCAWSARGGNSPLHFGNGTRLTVT.

With respect to this clone: From the germline J gene comes the end of the CDR3, since the read stops 3 residues before it. The chain combines TRBV7-2 with TRBJ2-3; D possibly corresponds to TRBD2 (6 bases). Germline assignment: CDR1 SGHTA and CDR2 FQGNSA. The CDR3 extends over 13 amino acids. V lost 5 bases to trimming and J lost 3 bases, with 9 bases between them. CDR3 in amino acids: CASSRTMTDTQYF. The sequenced part of the CDR3 DNA is TGTGCCAGCAGCCGGACTATGACAGATACG.

Details on this clone: The read ends 3 residues before the CDR3 terminus; that terminus is restored from the germline J gene. The chain joins TRBV7-3 to TRBJ2-1; D uncertain. Deletions cut 0 bases from V and 7 bases from J, with 10 bases between. The CDR3 consists of 14 residues. CDR1 and CDR2 (germline): SGHTA, FQGTGA. Partial CDR3 DNA: TGTGCCAGCAGCTTAACGTTGAAGCCTAATGAG. Protein product: CASSLTLKPNE. From start to end, the CDR3 is CASSLTLKPNEQFF.

Here the CDR3 reads CASSRTPPREGLTDTQYF. CDR3 DNA, as far as it was read: TGCGCCAGCAGCCGCACGCCTCCGCGGGAGGGCCTGACAGATACG. The chain uses TRBV4-1 and TRBJ2-3, with 9 bases aligning to TRBD2. The read ends 3 residues early relative to the CDR3; the germline J gene fills the gap. Germline V CDR1 and CDR2: MGHRA, YSYEKL. This CDR3 comprises 18 residues. J gave up 3 bases and V 4 bases, and 14 bases lay outside the gene matches.

As to this clone: The CDR3 goes on 3 residues after the read ends, and that part is filled in from the germline J gene. The genes are TRBV20-1 and TRBJ1-1; TRBD1 aligns across 8 bases. Germline assignment: CDR1 DFQATT and CDR2 SNEGSKA (reference sequence). V shed 1 base and J 6 bases; nucleotides not matched to a gene: 10. This CDR3 is 15 amino acids long. This CDR3 reads CSARVPQGERAEAFF. The covered CDR3 bases are TGCAGTGCTAGAGTTCCACAGGGGGAGCGAGCTGAA.